The clone carrying this TCR beta chain appeared a few times. Its target is unknown. These data come from a study of cytomegalovirus exposure and HLA in healthy donors. Study-level points and caveats: CMV serostatus stood as the only immune exposure information on hand. Analyses of presence and absence presupposed an approximately uniform sequencing depth across donors. Several top significant clusters appeared, in a later analysis, to be linked to common viral pathogens. It was 150 to 200 TCR beta chains that were listed as cytomegalovirus-associated.

PCR used 60 Vbeta primers and 13 Jbeta primers. The method was immunoSEQ multiplex PCR; TCRdb's version includes in-frame clones alone and lacks a portion of them. Of roughly 200,000 clones listed, around a tenth are singletons. This TCR was recovered from a woman aged 25 to 39 in good health and CMV-seropositive. Input material: PBMCs.

DNA of the CDR3: TGTGCCAGCAGTCTCACAGGGAGGGGAACTGAAGCTTTCTTT. It encodes CASSLTGRGTEAFF. The chain is built from TRBV27 and TRBJ1-1; D is perhaps TRBD1 (6 bases). Germline V gene lookup returns CDR1 MNHEY and CDR2 SMNVEV (reference sequence). Trimming shortened V by 5 bases and J by 5 bases, and 15 bases separated the two germline ends. This CDR3 has 14 amino acids.